These 14 T cell receptor beta chains were all obtained from the same sample, sequenced in a study of cytomegalovirus exposure and HLA in healthy donors. This table comes from immunoSEQ multiplex PCR, and its TCRdb copy is limited to in-frame clones, with some not included. The sample records about 400,000 clones, 70% to 90% being singletons. Material: PBMCs. The receptor source for this set is a woman aged 18-29 years in good health and CMV-seronegative.

The rearrangement uses TRBV28 and TRBJ1-5; D perhaps matches TRBD1 (6 bases). Trimming took off 10 bases at V and 0 bases at J, with 13 bases between the two ends. The CDR3 is 14 residues long. Per germline, CDR1 MDHEN and CDR2 SYDVKM. CDR3 DNA sequence: TGTGCCAACTCACAGGGTTATAGCAATCAGCCCCAGCATTTT. Its protein product is CANSQGYSNQPQHF. Complete variable domain (other parts from reference TRBV28 and TRBJ1-5): DVKVTQSSRYLVKRTGEKVFLECVQDMDHENMFWYRQDPGLGLRLIYFSYDVKMKEKGDIPEGYSVSREKKERFSLILESASTNQTSMYLCANSQGYSNQPQHFGDGTRLSIL.

V and J are TRBV2 and TRBJ2-3; 7 bases align to TRBD1. The germline V gene encodes CDR1 SNHLY and CDR2 FYNNEI. V shed 10 bases, J shed 3 bases, and the junction held 10 bases outside the gene matches. The CDR3 runs to 14 residues. This chain's CDR3 is CATFFSTGTDTQYF. The CDR3 coding sequence is TGTGCCACCTTCTTCTCGACAGGGACAGATACGCAGTATTTT. The entire variable domain, with the rest obtained from reference TRBV2 and TRBJ2-3, is as follows: EPEVTQTPSHQVTQMGQEVILRCVPISNHLYFYWYRQILGQKVEFLVSFYNNEISEKSEIFDDQFSVERPDGSNFTLKIRSTKLEDSAMYFCATFFSTGTDTQYFGPGTRLTVL.

Of note for this clone: The same CDR3 is also encoded by other DNA sequences in this sample. The J gene is TRBJ2-7, the V gene TRBV6-5; the D gene is possibly TRBD1 (5 bases). V lost 2 bases and J 0 bases, leaving 8 bases between the germline ends. The CDR3 is 14 amino acids. The germline V gene has CDR1 MNHEY and CDR2 SVGAGI. The CDR3 nucleotides read TGTGCCAGCAGTTACGGTAGGGGCTCCTACGAGCAGTACTTC. It encodes CASSYGRGSYEQYF.

This chain joins TRBV28 and TRBJ1-5, with no clear D. V was pared by 8 bases and J by 3 bases, with 11 bases between. The CDR3 is made up of 13 amino acids. Germline CDR1 reads MDHEN; CDR2 reads SYDVKM. DNA for the CDR3: TGTGCCAGCGGTACAGTGCTCAATCAGCCCCAGCATTTT. This sequence encodes CASGTVLNQPQHF.

V gene TRBV6-5 combines with J gene TRBJ2-5; tentatively, D is TRBD2 (5 bases). CDR1 and CDR2 (germline): MNHEY, SVGAGI. The CDR3 is 14 residues long. Trimming removed 0 bases at V and 4 bases at J, with 9 bases between. The DNA for the CDR3 is TGTGCCAGCAGTTACTCCCTAGAGGGAGAGACCCAGTACTTC. It specifies CASSYSLEGETQYF.

The chain couples TRBV7-9 to TRBJ2-7; TRBD1 matches at 7 bases. V was clipped by 5 bases and J by 5 bases; unmatched bases: 12. This CDR3 contains 15 residues. The germline V gene has CDR1 SEHNR and CDR2 FQNEAQ (reference sequence). The CDR3, as DNA: TGTGCCAGCAGCCCGAGGGGACAGTATTTTGACGAGCAGTACTTC. Protein: CASSPRGQYFDEQYF.

This chain joins TRBV27 and TRBJ1-1; D uncertain. Germline CDR1 is MNHEY and CDR2 is SMNVEV (reference sequence). The CDR3 has 14 amino acids. Trimming removed 2 bases at V and 1 base at J, with 8 bases between. The DNA of the CDR3 is TGTGCCAGCAGTTTACGACTGGCGAACACTGAAGCTTTCTTT. It specifies CASSLRLANTEAFF.

V and J are TRBV27 and TRBJ1-6; TRBD1 is a possible D gene (5 bases). The V end was cut by 7 bases, the J end by 7 bases, with 8 bases between. The CDR3 runs 12 residues. The germline gives CDR1 MNHEY, CDR2 SMNVEV (reference sequence). CDR3 amino acids: CASKRGNSPLHF. DNA for the CDR3: TGTGCCAGCAAAAGGGGAAATTCACCCCTCCACTTT.

The genes are TRBV27 and TRBJ2-5, with 9 bases aligning to TRBD2. Trimming removed 6 bases from V and 2 bases from J; junction bases left unmatched: 16. CDR3 size: 18 residues. Germline V gives CDR1 MNHEY, CDR2 SMNVEV (reference sequence). In DNA, the CDR3 is TGTGCCAGCAGCCCACTAAGACCTAGCGGGGTTAATCAAGAGACCCAGTACTTC. It codes for CASSPLRPSGVNQETQYF.

The chain uses TRBV4-2 and TRBJ2-7, with a possible D match to TRBD2 (5 bases). Trimming stripped 0 bases from V and 2 bases from J, with 11 bases between. Looked up from germline, CDR1 is LGHNA and CDR2 is YNFKEQ. CDR3 length: 15 amino acids. CDR3 loop: CASSQELTGTYEQYF. The CDR3 nucleotides are TGTGCCAGCAGCCAAGAATTGACGGGAACCTACGAGCAGTACTTC.

This sequence joins TRBV9 and TRBJ2-3; D not resolved. Deletions cut 0 bases from V and 2 bases from J, with 10 bases between. The germline V gene encodes CDR1 SGDLS and CDR2 YYNGEE. The CDR3 extends over 15 amino acids. Here the CDR3 DNA reads TGTGCCAGCAGCGTAGATGGAACAGACACAGATACGCAGTATTTT. Protein sequence: CASSVDGTDTDTQYF.

The chain employs TRBV5-1 and TRBJ2-7; D may be TRBD1 (6 bases). CDR1 is SGHRS and CDR2 is YFSETQ in the germline V gene. This CDR3 has 15 residues. The V and J ends lost 3 bases and 3 bases respectively, with 16 bases between them. The CDR3 here is CASSSGVIQGYEQYF. The CDR3 DNA follows: TGCGCCAGCAGCTCAGGGGTGATCCAGGGCTACGAGCAGTACTTC. The whole variable domain, remainder taken from reference TRBV5-1 and TRBJ2-7, is KAGVTQTPRYLIKTRGQQVTLSCSPISGHRSVSWYQQTPGQGLQFLFEYFSETQRNKGNFPGRFSGRQFSNSRSEMNVSTLELGDSALYLCASSSGVIQGYEQYFGPGTRLTVT.

Written as DNA, the CDR3 is TGTGCCAGCAGTGAATCGGGAGGGTCCTACGAGCAGTACTTC. Protein product: CASSESGGSYEQYF. The V gene is TRBV25-1, the J gene TRBJ2-7, with 8 bases lining up with TRBD2. J lost 1 base, V lost 1 base, and 0 bases had no gene match. CDR1 and CDR2 (germline): MGHDK, SYGVNS. CDR3 size: 14 residues.

In the case of this clone: This sample includes further DNA sequences coding for the same CDR3. CDR3 region: CASSWTSGSPNTGELFF. As DNA, the CDR3 is TGCGCCAGCAGCTGGACTAGCGGGAGCCCCAACACCGGGGAGCTGTTTTTT. V usage is TRBV5-1 and J usage is TRBJ2-2; TRBD2 matches 13 bases. With V trimmed by 3 bases and J by 2 bases, 4 bases remained unmatched. CDR3 length: 17 residues. Looked up from germline, CDR1 is SGHRS and CDR2 is YFSETQ.